These 18 T cell receptor beta chains were sequenced from one sample in a study of read filtering for tumor transcriptome and immune sequencing. Molecular barcoded adaptors covering alpha/delta and beta/gamma chains were used on around 400 ng RNA. Each CDR3 protein is one row after TCRdb ran MiXCR on the reads. The repertoire holds around 60,000 distinct CDR3 sequences, 15% to 25% seen once, with over 12% in the top ten. Sequenced: a population of CD138-negative cells sorted from bone marrow. These receptors were obtained from a donor at least 40 years old with multiple myeloma.

This clonotype has a count of ten or more. V gene TRBV7-6 combines with J gene TRBJ2-7; the D is unclear. Trimming shortened V by 5 bases and J by 2 bases, and 10 bases separated the two germline ends. Germline V gene data show CDR1 as SGHVS and CDR2 as FNYEAQ. The CDR3 runs to 13 residues. CDR3 in amino acids: CASSQSLAYEQYF. CDR3 coding DNA: TGTGCCAGCAGCCAAAGCCTCGCCTACGAGCAGTACTTC. Full variable domain (missing parts from reference TRBV7-6 and TRBJ2-7): GAGVSQSPRYKVTKRGQDVALRCDPISGHVSLYWYRQALGQGPEFLTYFNYEAQQDKSGLPNDRFSAERPEGSISTLTIQRTEQRDSAMYRCASSQSLAYEQYFGPGTRLTVT.

This clonotype was detected ten times or more. Here the CDR3 reads CASTKNNEQFF. As DNA, the CDR3 is TGTGCCAGCACGAAGAACAATGAGCAGTTCTTC. J is TRBJ2-1 and V is TRBV6-2 or TRBV6-3, with D unclear. CDR1 MNHEY and CDR2 SVGEGT come from the germline V gene. This CDR3 is 11 amino acids long. With 7 bases removed from V and 5 bases from J, the gap between germline ends came to 6 bases.

This clonotype was seen repeatedly, ten times or more. V gene TRBV10-3 combines with J gene TRBJ2-7; D call uncertain. Germline loops: CDR1 ENHRY, CDR2 SYGVKD. This CDR3 contains 12 residues. The germline V and J ends were trimmed by 2 bases and 3 bases, with 5 bases remaining between them. The CDR3, as DNA: TGTGCCATCAGTGAGGGCGGCTACGAGCAGTACTTC. This encodes CAISEGGYEQYF.

V and J are TRBV20-1 and TRBJ2-3; TRBD2 aligns across 8 bases. The germline V gene encodes CDR1 DFQATT and CDR2 SNEGSKA (reference sequence). Germline trimming cut 0 bases from V and 1 base from J; bases unmatched to any gene: 9. The CDR3 consists of 17 residues. This CDR3 reads CSARDFRRREGTDTQYF. DNA of the CDR3: TGCAGTGCTAGAGATTTCCGTCGGCGGGAGGGCACAGATACGCAGTATTTT.

This clonotype was detected ten times or more. V usage is TRBV29-1 and J usage is TRBJ1-1, with TRBD1 matching over 10 bases. This CDR3 is 14 amino acids long. Germline V gene lookup returns CDR1 SQVTM and CDR2 ANQGSEA. V gave up 6 bases and J gave up 1 base; unmatched junction bases: 5. The CDR3 spells CSVWDRGANTEAFF. DNA for the CDR3: TGCAGCGTATGGGACAGGGGTGCGAACACTGAAGCTTTCTTT. Full variable domain (outside the CDR3, taken from reference TRBV29-1 and TRBJ1-1): SAVISQKPSRDICQRGTSLTIQCQVDSQVTMMFWYRQQPGQSLTLIATANQGSEATYESGFVIDKFPISRPNLTFSTLTVSNMSPEDSSIYLCSVWDRGANTEAFFGQGTRLTVV.

Worth noting for this clonotype: Just one base apart from a much larger clone, this may be a read error. The chain has TRBV12-5 and TRBJ2-3, with a tentative D call TRBD1 (7 bases). Germline CDR1 and CDR2: LGHNT and FRNRAP. This CDR3 comprises 16 residues. V lost 6 bases to trimming and J lost 6 bases, with 22 bases between them. The CDR3 bases are TGTGCTAGTGGCTCGCGCCAGGGGGGACTGAAGGATACGCAGTATTTT. Protein: CASGSRQGGLKDTQYF.

A word on this clonotype: This could be a read error, since a much larger clone is one nucleotide away. V and J are TRBV29-1 and TRBJ1-1; D gene unclear. CDR1 is SQVTM and CDR2 is ANQGSEA in the germline V gene. This CDR3 has 11 residues. In DNA, the CDR3 is TGCATCTCGACGAAGGACACTGAAGCTTTCTTT. Translating gives CISTKDTEAFF.

Many counts were recorded for this clonotype. The chain is built from TRBV28 and TRBJ2-7; D may be TRBD2 (6 bases). The CDR3 covers 15 residues. Germline V gene sequence: CDR1 MDHEN, CDR2 SYDVKM. The V gene lost 8 bases and the J gene lost 3 bases, with 20 bases spanning the gap. The CDR3 sequence is CASSPPGDFFYEQYF. The CDR3 DNA sequence: TGTGCCAGCTCCCCCCCGGGAGACTTTTTCTACGAGCAGTACTTC.

This clonotype was counted only a few times. This chain joins TRBV10-3 and TRBJ1-2; perhaps TRBD1 as D (5 bases). Trimming removed 0 bases from V and 10 bases from J, with 9 bases in between. The CDR3 extends over 12 amino acids. From germline, CDR1 is ENHRY and CDR2 SYGVKD. The DNA for the CDR3 is TGTGCCATCAGTGAGTCGAGGGGTTCCTACACCTTC. Protein product: CAISESRGSYTF.

This clonotype was found a few times. A much larger clonotype is one base distant, so this may be a read error. The V and J genes are TRBV6-2 or TRBV6-3 and TRBJ2-7; D is perhaps TRBD2 (7 bases). The CDR3 contains 16 residues. Germline V gene lookup returns CDR1 MNHEY and CDR2 SVGEGT. V dropped 7 bases and J dropped 1 base, with 20 bases sitting between them. The CDR3 DNA is TGTGCCAGCACCCCCGGGGGCGGGGGAATTTCCTACGAGCAGTACTTC. This sequence encodes CASTPGGGGISYEQYF.

The table lists this clonotype with a few counts. A much larger clone lies a single base off, so this may be a read error. The chain has TRBV19 and TRBJ1-1; 8 bases fit TRBD1. V shed 6 bases and J 1 base; nucleotides not matched to a gene: 7. This CDR3 spans 15 amino acids. CDR1 and CDR2 (germline): LNHDA, SQIVND (reference sequence). This chain's CDR3 is CASSSPGQANTEAFF. The CDR3 region has the DNA TGTGCCAGTAGCTCCCCGGGACAGGCGAACACTGAAGCTTTCTTT.

This clonotype was seen more than once but under ten times. The chain recombines TRBV20-1 with TRBJ2-5; TRBD1 agrees at 9 bases. Germline V gene sequence: CDR1 DFQATT, CDR2 SNEGSKA (reference sequence). This CDR3 contains 15 residues. V dropped 2 bases and J dropped 4; count of bases not matched to a gene: 8. The CDR3 region is CSARPRQGVAETQYF. Written as DNA, the CDR3 is TGCAGTGCTAGACCCCGACAGGGGGTGGCAGAGACCCAGTACTTC.

This clonotype was detected ten times or more. The V gene is TRBV6-6, the J gene TRBJ1-1; TRBD1 might be the D (5 bases). Germline V gene lookup returns CDR1 MNHNY and CDR2 SVGAGI (reference sequence). Trimming took off 2 bases at V and 2 bases at J, with 9 bases between the two ends. There are 14 residues in the CDR3. This CDR3 is CASSYAGENTEAFF. The CDR3 bases are TGTGCCAGCAGTTACGCGGGGGAAAACACTGAAGCTTTCTTT.

This clonotype was recorded many times. The chain carries TRBV5-6 and TRBJ2-5; D tentatively fits TRBD1 or TRBD2 (6 bases each). Germline lookup yields CDR1 SGHDT and CDR2 YYEEEE. The CDR3 contains 13 residues. Trimming took off 2 bases at V and 5 bases at J, with 10 bases between the two ends. The CDR3 loop is CASSFTGTETQYF. CDR3 DNA sequence: TGTGCCAGCAGCTTCACAGGGACTGAGACCCAGTACTTC.

A note on this clonotype: Relative to the germline gene, one junction end is altered; a read error may explain this. The V gene is TRBV7-9, the J gene TRBJ1-1; the D gene is possibly TRBD1 (5 bases). CDR3 length: 14 amino acids. Looked up from germline, CDR1 is SEHNR and CDR2 is FQNEAQ (reference sequence). The CDR3 here is CASSLTGENTEASF. CDR3 nucleotide sequence: TGTGCCAGCAGCTTAACGGGGGAGAACACTGAAGCTTCCTTT.

This clonotype was counted ten times or more. The chain combines TRBV5-1 with TRBJ1-5; no clear D gene. The CDR3 has 14 residues. Trimming shortened V by 0 bases and J by 5 bases, and 9 bases separated the two germline ends. Germline CDR1 reads SGHRS; CDR2 reads YFSETQ. CDR3 sequence: CASSLDRADQPQHF. In DNA form, the CDR3 reads TGCGCCAGCAGCTTGGATCGAGCCGATCAGCCCCAGCATTTT.

This clonotype showed up many times. This rearrangement joins TRBV7-2 to TRBJ2-1, with 9 bases that match TRBD1. Germline CDR1 and CDR2: SGHTA and FQGNSA. V lost 6 bases to trimming and J lost 5 bases; unmatched junction nucleotides: 8. CDR3 length: 15 residues. CDR3 region: CASRRGTGSNNEQFF. In DNA, the CDR3 is TGTGCCAGCAGGAGGGGGACAGGGAGTAACAATGAGCAGTTCTTC.

This clonotype appeared many times. V and J are TRBV5-1 and TRBJ1-1; tentatively, D is TRBD1 (5 bases). V lost 0 bases and J 0 bases, leaving 6 bases between the germline ends. The CDR3 spans 14 residues. Germline CDR1 SGHRS, CDR2 YFSETQ. Here the CDR3 reads CASSLEGMNTEAFF. DNA for the CDR3: TGCGCCAGCAGCTTGGAGGGGATGAACACTGAAGCTTTCTTT. Together with reference TRBV5-1 and TRBJ1-1, the CDR3 gives the full variable domain: KAGVTQTPRYLIKTRGQQVTLSCSPISGHRSVSWYQQTPGQGLQFLFEYFSETQRNKGNFPGRFSGRQFSNSRSEMNVSTLELGDSALYLCASSLEGMNTEAFFGQGTRLTVV.